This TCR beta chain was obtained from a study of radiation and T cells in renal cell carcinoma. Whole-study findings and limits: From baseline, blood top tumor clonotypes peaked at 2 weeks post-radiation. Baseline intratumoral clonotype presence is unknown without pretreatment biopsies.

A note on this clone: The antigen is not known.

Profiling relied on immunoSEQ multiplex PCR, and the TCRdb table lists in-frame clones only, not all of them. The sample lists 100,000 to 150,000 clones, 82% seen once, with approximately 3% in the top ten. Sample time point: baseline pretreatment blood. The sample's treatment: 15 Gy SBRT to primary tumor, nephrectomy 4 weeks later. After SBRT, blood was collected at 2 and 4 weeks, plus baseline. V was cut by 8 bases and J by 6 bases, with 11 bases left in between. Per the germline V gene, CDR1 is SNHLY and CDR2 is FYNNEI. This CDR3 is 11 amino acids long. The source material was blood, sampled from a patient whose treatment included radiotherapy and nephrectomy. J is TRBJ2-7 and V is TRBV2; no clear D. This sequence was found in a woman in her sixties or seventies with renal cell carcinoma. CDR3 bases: TGTGCCAGCTCCCCTGCCGTCGAGCAGTACTTC. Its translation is CASSPAVEQYF.